The 26 T cell receptor beta chains listed next were all sequenced from one sample in a study of shared clonotypes between healthy human individuals. Sequencing used immunoSEQ multiplex PCR; TCRdb keeps in-frame clones, though not all of them. The data hold roughly 2.6 million clones, with more than 80% observed a single time. Source material: naive CD4+ T cells sorted from blood. As to subset: CD45RA+ positively selected. All receptors derive from a man younger than 35 in good health.

The chain links TRBV7-8 to TRBJ2-2; D is unclear. CDR1 SGHVS and CDR2 FQNEAQ come from the germline V gene. The length of the CDR3 is 12 residues. V shed 6 bases and J shed 0 bases, with 2 bases lying between them. The CDR3 region has the DNA TGTGCCAGCAGTCCGAACACCGGGGAGCTGTTTTTT. Residues: CASSPNTGELFF.

On this clone: Other DNA sequences in the sample encode the same CDR3. This chain links TRBV7-2 with TRBJ1-5; the match to TRBD1 covers 9 bases. Germline V gene lookup returns CDR1 SGHTA and CDR2 FQGNSA. The CDR3 loop spans 14 amino acids. The V gene end was trimmed by 3 bases and the J gene end by 4 bases; junction bases not matched to a gene: 1. CDR3 protein: CASSLGQGNQPQHF. The CDR3 DNA is TGTGCCAGCAGCTTGGGACAGGGAAATCAGCCCCAGCATTTT.

About this clone itself: Other DNA sequences from this sample encode an identical CDR3 as well. V usage is TRBV9 and J usage is TRBJ1-5; D is uncertain. The CDR3 contains 14 residues. Trimming stripped 2 bases from V and 2 bases from J, with 8 bases between. The germline V gene encodes CDR1 SGDLS and CDR2 YYNGEE. The CDR3, as DNA: TGTGCCAGCAGCGTCGACGGGGGCAATCAGCCCCAGCATTTT. It is translated as CASSVDGGNQPQHF.

This chain links TRBV5-1 with TRBJ2-7, with D perhaps matching TRBD1 (9 bases). The CDR3 spans 17 residues. CDR1 SGHRS and CDR2 YFSETQ come from the germline V gene. V was cut by 0 bases and J by 0 bases, with 16 bases left in between. Written as DNA, the CDR3 is TGCGCCAGCAGCTTGGTAGCGGGACAGGGCGACTCCTACGAGCAGTACTTC. The encoded protein is CASSLVAGQGDSYEQYF.

The chain has TRBV25-1 and TRBJ2-7, with TRBD1 matching over 8 bases. V lost 6 bases and J lost 0; bases outside the gene matches: 7. The CDR3 is 15 amino acids. Germline V gene data show CDR1 as MGHDK and CDR2 as SYGVNS. CDR3 loop: CASSAPGGASYEQYF. CDR3 in DNA: TGTGCCAGCAGCGCCCCAGGGGGCGCCTCCTACGAGCAGTACTTC.

The V gene is TRBV9, the J gene TRBJ2-1, with 7 bases that match TRBD1. The CDR3 has 16 residues. V was pared by 0 bases and J by 8 bases, with 11 bases of the junction left unmatched. Looked up from germline, CDR1 is SGDLS and CDR2 is YYNGEE. The CDR3 reads CASSVVPRQGIDEQFF. The CDR3 bases are TGTGCCAGCAGCGTAGTGCCGAGACAGGGAATTGATGAGCAGTTCTTC.

This chain connects TRBV5-1 to TRBJ2-5; D remains ambiguous. The CDR3 has 14 residues. V shed 3 bases and J shed 2 bases, with 11 bases lying between them. Germline assignment: CDR1 SGHRS and CDR2 YFSETQ. The CDR3 DNA is TGCGCCAGCAGCTCGCCCGGCGGACAAGAGACCCAGTACTTC. Amino acid sequence: CASSSPGGQETQYF.

With regard to this clone: At the DNA level, this CDR3 is encoded by other sequences in the same sample as well. V usage is TRBV11-3 and J usage is TRBJ2-3; D perhaps matches TRBD2 (6 bases). Germline-derived CDR1 and CDR2 are SGHNT and YENEEA. The CDR3 spans 15 residues. The germline V and J ends were trimmed by 3 bases and 0 bases, with 10 bases remaining between them. The CDR3 coding sequence is TGTGCCAGCAGCTTTTCCGGGACTAGCACAGATACGCAGTATTTT. It is translated as CASSFSGTSTDTQYF. The full variable domain, completed using reference TRBV11-3 and TRBJ2-3, is EAGVVQSPRYKIIEKKQPVAFWCNPISGHNTLYWYLQNLGQGPELLIRYENEEAVDDSQLPKDRFSAERLKGVDSTLKIQPAELGDSAVYLCASSFSGTSTDTQYFGPGTRLTVL.

This rearrangement joins TRBV7-9 to TRBJ2-3; D might be TRBD1 (5 bases). V was pared by 1 base and J by 5 bases, with 10 bases between. Germline loops: CDR1 SEHNR, CDR2 FQNEAQ (reference sequence). The CDR3 consists of 14 residues. The CDR3 sequence: CASSLVQDRDTQYF. CDR3 DNA sequence: TGTGCCAGCAGCTTAGTACAGGACCGAGATACGCAGTATTTT. Based on the CDR3 plus reference TRBV7-9 and TRBJ2-3, the full variable domain is DTGVSQNPRHKITKRGQNVTFRCDPISEHNRLYWYRQTLGQGPEFLTYFQNEAQLEKSRLLSDRFSAERPKGSFSTLEIQRTEQGDSAMYLCASSLVQDRDTQYFGPGTRLTVL.

The chain employs TRBV5-6 and TRBJ1-5, with D possibly being TRBD1 (6 bases). The CDR3 spans 14 residues. Germline V gene lookup returns CDR1 SGHDT and CDR2 YYEEEE. V dropped 4 bases and J dropped 6 bases, with 14 bases sitting between them. In DNA form, the CDR3 reads TGTGCCAGCAGCCAAGCAACAGGGTCTCAGCCCCAGCATTTT. The encoded protein is CASSQATGSQPQHF.

This clone was found once. The junction departs from the called germline gene at one end, perhaps through a read error. The chain recombines TRBV16 with TRBJ1-2; D is perhaps TRBD1 (5 bases). CDR1 and CDR2 from the germline V gene are KGHSY and FQNENV. The CDR3 totals 16 residues. The CDR3 protein is CASTQRGGRSGYGYTF. CDR3 nucleotides: TGTGCCAGCACCCAAAGGGGAGGGCGTTCGGGCTATGGCTACACCTTC.

This chain connects TRBV15 to TRBJ2-7; D uncertain. The CDR3 totals 15 residues. The germline CDR1 and CDR2 sequences are LNHNV and YYDKDF (reference sequence). The V end was cut by 2 bases, the J end by 2 bases, with 13 bases between. CDR3 bases: TGTGCCACCAGCAGAACGTACCAAGATACCTACGAGCAGTACTTC. This gives the protein CATSRTYQDTYEQYF.

The CDR3 spells CASSIRTEYGYTF. CDR3 nucleotides: TGTGCCAGCAGCATCAGGACGGAGTATGGCTACACCTTC. This chain joins TRBV7-8 and TRBJ1-2; D not certain. V dropped 5 bases and J dropped 5 bases, with 12 bases sitting between them. CDR3 length: 13 residues. Germline V gene sequence: CDR1 SGHVS, CDR2 FQNEAQ.

The chain couples TRBV11-2 to TRBJ2-3, with 10 nucleotides matching TRBD2. With 6 bases clipped from V and 4 bases from J, the junction kept 7 bases outside the gene matches. The CDR3 spans 15 residues. Looked up from germline, CDR1 is SGHAT and CDR2 is FQNNGV. CDR3 sequence (DNA): TGTGCCAGCAGGCTCCCGGGACTAGCGCCAGATACGCAGTATTTT. It yields the protein CASRLPGLAPDTQYF.

V usage is TRBV27 and J usage is TRBJ2-3; 12 bases map to TRBD2. This CDR3 is 20 amino acids long. After removal of 6 bases from V and 2 bases from J, the junction contained 18 bases not matched to a gene. CDR1 and CDR2 (germline): MNHEY, SMNVEV (reference sequence). Here the CDR3 reads CASRYKTSGGPTSYTDTQYF. The CDR3 nucleotides are TGTGCCAGCAGATACAAGACTAGCGGGGGCCCTACCTCATACACAGATACGCAGTATTTT.

The rearrangement joins TRBV2 to TRBJ1-4, with TRBD1 matching 11 bases. This CDR3 is 15 amino acids long. Germline V gene data show CDR1 as SNHLY and CDR2 as FYNNEI. V shed 5 bases and J 4 bases; nucleotides not matched to a gene: 3. The CDR3 sequence: CASSTGTGGNEKLFF. The DNA for the CDR3 is TGTGCCAGCAGTACCGGGACAGGGGGTAATGAAAAACTGTTTTTT.

This clone was seen just once. The V and J genes are TRBV29-1 and TRBJ2-5, with D perhaps given as TRBD1 or TRBD2 (5 bases each). CDR3 size: 15 residues. Trimming took 3 bases from V and 1 from J, leaving 15 bases between them. The V gene's germline CDR1 is SQVTM and CDR2 ANQGSEA. The CDR3 sequence is CSVDLRELSQETQYF. The CDR3 DNA is TGCAGCGTTGATCTCAGGGAGCTGTCCCAAGAGACCCAGTACTTC.

The chain joins TRBV30 to TRBJ2-2; TRBD1 matches at 7 bases. This CDR3 spans 14 amino acids. Trimming at V came to 1 base and at J to 2 bases, leaving 1 base not matched to a gene. The germline V gene has CDR1 GTSNPN and CDR2 SVGIG (reference sequence). The CDR3 is CAWSGQGNTGELFF. The CDR3 DNA sequence: TGTGCCTGGAGTGGACAGGGTAACACCGGGGAGCTGTTTTTT.

This clone is a singleton in its sample. The V call is TRBV25-1, the J call TRBJ1-5; D is perhaps TRBD1 (6 bases). The ends were cut back, 2 bases at V and 2 bases at J, with 13 bases in the middle. Germline loops: CDR1 MGHDK, CDR2 SYGVNS. The length of the CDR3 is 16 residues. Here the CDR3 DNA reads TGTGCCAGCAGTGAAGGAGGGGGATCGGGCAATCAGCCCCAGCATTTT. This codes for CASSEGGGSGNQPQHF.

The V and J genes are TRBV4-1 and TRBJ2-7, with 16 bases that match TRBD2. J lost 3 bases, V lost 4 bases, and 6 bases had no gene match. There are 17 residues in the CDR3. Germline V gene data show CDR1 as MGHRA and CDR2 as YSYEKL. The CDR3 DNA follows: TGCGCCAGCAGCCCCCCGGGACTAGCGGGAGGGCTCTACGAGCAGTACTTC. Translating gives CASSPPGLAGGLYEQYF.

CDR3 nucleotide sequence: TGTGCCAGTAGTACGGGACAGGAGAAGGAAAAACTGTTTTTT. It is translated as CASSTGQEKEKLFF. The chain recombines TRBV19 with TRBJ1-4; 8 bases are shared with TRBD1. CDR3 length: 14 amino acids. The germline V gene encodes CDR1 LNHDA and CDR2 SQIVND (reference sequence). Trimming removed 4 bases from V and 8 bases from J; junction bases left unmatched: 6.

The chain combines TRBV29-1 with TRBJ1-2; D is unresolved. CDR3 size: 13 residues. Trimming left V 0 bases short and J 11 bases short, with 16 bases between. The germline CDR1 and CDR2 sequences are SQVTM and ANQGSEA. CDR3 region: CSVEDRRAVGYTF. The CDR3 nucleotides are TGCAGCGTTGAAGACCGTCGAGCGGTTGGGTACACCTTC.

The V call is TRBV30, the J call TRBJ2-7; D not resolved. Germline-derived CDR1 and CDR2 are GTSNPN and SVGIG (reference sequence). Trimming shortened V by 2 bases and J by 12 bases, and 17 bases separated the two germline ends. The CDR3 is made up of 12 amino acids. CDR3 amino acids: CAWSPSDGFRYF. CDR3 nucleotides: TGTGCCTGGAGTCCATCGGACGGGTTTCGGTACTTC.

J is TRBJ1-6 and V is TRBV27; 9 bases are a match to TRBD1. Germline trimming cut 2 bases from V and 6 bases from J; bases unmatched to any gene: 2. Germline V gene lookup returns CDR1 MNHEY and CDR2 SMNVEV (reference sequence). The CDR3 loop spans 15 amino acids. The DNA of the CDR3 is TGTGCCAGCAGTTTAAGGGACAGGGCTAATTCACCCCTCCACTTT. Translation: CASSLRDRANSPLHF.

This clone has just a few counts. Other DNA sequences in the sample encode the same CDR3. The chain links TRBV7-9 to TRBJ1-1, with unresolved D. Germline CDR1 is SEHNR and CDR2 is FQNEAQ (reference sequence). Trimming took off 1 base at V and 1 base at J, with 4 bases between the two ends. The CDR3 extends over 13 amino acids. This CDR3 is CASSLGRNTEAFF. As DNA, the CDR3 is TGTGCCAGCAGCTTAGGCAGGAACACTGAAGCTTTCTTT.

There are a few counts of this clone. The V and J genes are TRBV11-3 and TRBJ1-1; D call uncertain. Germline V lookup: CDR1 SGHNT, CDR2 YENEEA. V was clipped by 9 bases and J by 2 bases, with 10 bases between them. CDR3 size: 12 residues. The CDR3 here is CASWRGNTEAFF. DNA for the CDR3: TGTGCCAGTTGGCGGGGAAACACTGAAGCTTTCTTT. The variable domain in full, with the rest retrieved from reference TRBV11-3 and TRBJ1-1, is EAGVVQSPRYKIIEKKQPVAFWCNPISGHNTLYWYLQNLGQGPELLIRYENEEAVDDSQLPKDRFSAERLKGVDSTLKIQPAELGDSAVYLCASWRGNTEAFFGQGTRLTVV.